This T cell receptor beta chain emerged from a study of CD8+ T cells in alopecia areata. In each case, RNA was isolated and then reverse transcribed into cDNA as the sequencing template. Using immunoSEQ multiplex PCR, the repertoire was profiled, and TCRdb retains in-frame clones only, with some absent. The sample includes 130,000 or so clones, roughly 50% of them seen just once. This CDR3 region has 14 residues. Germline V gene data show CDR1 as GTSNPN and CDR2 as SVGIG (reference sequence). V was shortened by 6 bases and J by 6 bases, with 17 bases between the two germline ends. Material: NKG2D-low CD8+ T cells sorted from blood. The clonotype originates from a human donor with alopecia areata. The chain carries TRBV30 and TRBJ2-2, with D maybe TRBD2 (5 bases). CDR3: CACSESGRAGELFF. The CDR3 DNA follows: TGTGCCTGCTCTGAATCGGGAAGGGCCGGGGAGCTGTTTTTT.